This entry features one TCR beta chain sequence. This clonotype registers as medium-sized (0.01 to 0.1%) within its sample. Its antigen remains unidentified. The input lacks base qualities; no much larger clone sits a single base away. This was a case-control study nested in a cohort of healthcare workers in London, UK, who had nasopharyngeal swab PCR tests and blood samples taken every week. Healthcare workers were recruited between 23 and 31 March 2020, during the week of the UK lockdown, and were followed weekly for up to about 15 weeks. The source of the sample is a study of early T cells in non-severe SARS-CoV-2 infection (dated by TCRdb to about 2021). Background on the whole study: Bulk RNA from unsorted whole blood was used for TCR sequencing, so alpha and beta chains could not be paired. Findings and caveats that apply to the study as a whole: Matching against VDJdb was skewed toward anti-spike CD8 responses, likely underestimated virus-specific expansions, and missed private and CD4 specificities.

The library was prepared using 5' RACE. Sequenced on a NextSeq 500. In the TCR library protocol, unique molecular identifiers were attached to individual cDNA molecules to correct for PCR bias and sequencing error. Both TCR alpha and beta chains were sequenced, and tight co-correlation was observed between alpha and beta sequence abundances in each sample. Processing in the source paper ran as follows. Decombinator V4 was used to annotate the V gene, J gene and CDR3 of the TCR sequences. TCRs were defined as expanded if a significant change between any two time points was detected under a Poisson model with p below 0.0001. Abundances of TCRs were expressed as counts per million after normalisation to the total number of TCRs sequenced in each sample. MAIT TCRs were defined by TRAV1-2 paired with TRAJ12, TRAJ20 or TRAJ33, and iNKT TCRs by TRAV10 paired with TRAJ18. A search of VDJdb, accessed on 1 November 2021, was run for TCRs annotated to CMV, EBV and SARS-CoV-2, with TCRs annotated for multiple antigens excluded. The raw public reads went through TCRdb reprocessing: fastp at Q25, MiXCR clone calling, in-frame beta chains kept. Every distinct CDR3 protein forms one entry, paired with its most common genes and DNA. In this record, the V and J calls reflect TCRdb's handling and not the investigators' own analysis. The sample has some 34,000 distinct CDR3 sequences on record, roughly 7.1% of them singletons. Approximately 13% of the sample comes from the top ten.

Based on the germline V gene, the CDR1 and CDR2 sequences are SGHVS and FQNEAQ. The CDR3 numbers 15 residues from cysteine through phenylalanine. Only the CDR3 region is kept as DNA, spanning 45 bases read in frame from base 1. Trimming leaves V shorter by 5 bases and J shorter by 3 bases, with the junction holding 9 bases beyond the gene matches. The receptor was derived from an adult who was a healthcare worker with PCR-confirmed SARS-CoV-2 infection or an uninfected control (not recorded which). The sequencing here drew on whole blood, taken at baseline. The rearrangement combines TRBV7-8 with TRBJ2-7, with 8 junctional bases fitting TRBD2. The nucleotide sequence is TGTGCCAGCAGCATTCAACCGGGACTAGACTACGAGCAGTACTTC. This encodes CASSIQPGLDYEQYF.